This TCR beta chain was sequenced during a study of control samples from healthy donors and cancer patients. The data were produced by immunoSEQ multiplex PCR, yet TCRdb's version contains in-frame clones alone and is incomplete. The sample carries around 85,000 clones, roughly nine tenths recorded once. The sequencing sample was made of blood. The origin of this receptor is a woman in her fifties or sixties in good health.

The CDR3 sequence is CASSRDRGSKAFF. The CDR3 coding sequence is TGTGCCAGCAGTAGGGACAGGGGGTCTAAAGCTTTCTTT. The rearrangement uses TRBV6-6 and TRBJ1-1, with 11 nucleotides matching TRBD1. Germline values: CDR1 MNHNY, CDR2 SVGAGI (reference sequence). This CDR3 has 13 amino acids. Germline trimming cut 5 bases from V and 9 bases from J; bases unmatched to any gene: 5.